The sequence of this T cell receptor beta chain was determined in a study of T cell repertoires in cytomegalovirus infection. About this clonotype itself: What it binds is unknown.

A single record per CDR3 protein comes from TCRdb applying MiXCR to the reads. The table lists 75,000 to 100,000 distinct CDR3 sequences, 40% to 50% of them singletons, with 90% to 95% in the top ten. The J segment lost 2 bases and the V segment lost 5 bases, leaving 6 bases of the junction unmatched. The V gene's germline CDR1 is SGHVS and CDR2 FNYEAQ. The CDR3 extends over 16 amino acids. Sequenced here: CD8+ T cells from cultured PBMCs, sampled from culture after CMV antigen stimulation. V is TRBV7-6 and J is TRBJ1-3; 10 bases match TRBD1. This clonotype originated in a human donor in good health (CMV status not recorded). Some clones in this sample may be carry-over from other donors' samples. CDR3 nucleotides: TGTGCCAGCAGCAACCAAGGGACAGGGGCTGGAAACACCATATATTTT. It specifies CASSNQGTGAGNTIYF.